This T cell receptor beta chain is drawn from a study of blood T cell repertoires in COVID-19. Background on the study: From the United States, Italy and Spain came samples of acute and convalescent COVID-19. T cells, B-cell-depleted T cells, or PBMCs provided the cDNA or gDNA that served as material.

Method: immunoSEQ multiplex PCR; TCRdb's copy keeps in-frame clones and lacks some. The sample has 250,000 to 300,000 clones; about 88% are singletons. V dropped 4 bases and J dropped 6; count of bases not matched to a gene: 8. Per germline, CDR1 SGHTA and CDR2 FQGNSA. The CDR3 covers 15 residues. This TCR derives from a woman aged 40 to 50 who had recovered from COVID-19. Sequencing used peripheral blood. The V call is TRBV7-2, the J call TRBJ2-1, with 8 bases matching TRBD1. The CDR3: CASSSQGAVGNEQFF. CDR3 DNA sequence: TGTGCCAGCAGCTCCCAGGGGGCAGTTGGCAATGAGCAGTTCTTC.